Presented here are 5 T cell receptor beta chains from one specimen sequenced in a study of T cells expressing NK-cell markers. TCRdb re-called the 5' RACE reads; one entry per CDR3 protein, DNA not given. Here the sample table reports some 450,000 distinct CDR3 sequences. The sample taken for sequencing was blood T cells: a sorted CD56 or NKG2C T cell subset, CD4+ or CD8+ T cells, or bulk PBMC T cells (not recorded which). These receptors all stem from a woman aged 18 to 75 in good health.

This chain joins TRBV20-1 and TRBJ2-5; the D call of TRBD2 rests on TCRdb alone, since no DNA is present to check it. CDR1 and CDR2 from the germline V gene are DFQATT and SNEGSKA (reference sequence). The length of the CDR3 is 16 residues. The chain's CDR3 is CSAHLSPTSGSRTQYF.

V gene TRBV20-1 combines with J gene TRBJ2-7; TCRdb returns TRBD1, unconfirmable since there is no DNA. The germline V gene encodes CDR1 DFQATT and CDR2 SNEGSKA (reference sequence). This CDR3 is 14 amino acids long. The chain's CDR3 is CSAMRTGGIYEQYF.

This chain connects TRBV7-3 to TRBJ2-3; TCRdb gives TRBD2 as the D gene, but with no DNA this cannot be confirmed. CDR1 SGHTA and CDR2 FQGTGA come from the germline V gene. The CDR3 runs to 16 residues. This chain's CDR3 is CASSLGAAHPTDTQYF.

This chain's CDR3 is CASSAGIQETQYF. This chain uses TRBV5-5 with TRBJ2-5; TCRdb gives TRBD1 as the D gene, but with no DNA this cannot be confirmed. This CDR3 has 13 residues. The germline CDR1 and CDR2 sequences are SGHKS and YYEKEE (reference sequence).

This chain connects TRBV13 to TRBJ1-6; the D gene TCRdb calls, TRBD1, cannot be checked with no DNA. The CDR3 consists of 14 residues. Germline CDR1 and CDR2: PRHDT and FYEKMQ (reference sequence). This CDR3 reads CASSDRDRVSPLHF.